This T cell receptor beta chain originates from a study of lymphopenia after photon versus proton radiotherapy. Study outcomes and limitations: Survival link was tested only in deceased patients; proton benefit remains a possibility.

V gave up 0 bases and J gave up 9 bases; unmatched junction bases: 3. The CDR3 consists of 14 residues. Germline V lookup: CDR1 SGHVS, CDR2 FNYEAQ. TCRdb keeps only in-frame clones here, not all; method: immunoSEQ multiplex PCR. In the table there are approximately 50,000 clones, 83% of which are singletons. A note on this clone: Its antigen is not identified.

The chain is built from TRBV7-6 and TRBJ2-1; TRBD2 matches at 9 bases. Sequencing was performed on peripheral blood, taken from a patient treated with photon-based radiotherapy. This TCR came from a man in his fifties with gastric cancer. The CDR3 sequence: CASSLAGTSTEQFF. As DNA, the CDR3 is TGTGCCAGCAGCTTAGCTGGGACTAGCACTGAGCAGTTCTTC.